These 20 T cell receptor beta chains came from one sample sequenced in a study of cytomegalovirus exposure and HLA in healthy donors (dated by TCRdb to 2015 to 2018). The library relied on the immunoSEQ multiplex PCR assay. The multiplex PCR relied on a mix of 60 forward primers for TCR Vbeta segments and 13 reverse primers for TCR Jbeta segments. TCRdb stores this immuneACCESS table with in-frame sequences only. Part of the clones is absent; in the studies checked, under half of the shortfall reflects unresolved V genes, and no reason is known for the rest. The table for this sample lists 250,000 to 350,000 clones; about 75% of them were counted only once. The top ten hold over 2% of the sample. The sequenced material came from PBMCs. The origin of the receptors is a female donor in good health and CMV-seronegative.

This chain joins TRBV28 and TRBJ1-5; 8 nucleotides agree with TRBD1. V trimming: 4 bases; J trimming: 7 bases; junction bases outside the gene matches: 12. The CDR3 sequence is 16 residues long. Germline V gene sequence: CDR1 MDHEN, CDR2 SYDVKM. CDR3 amino acids: CASSYLGQGGYQPQHF. The CDR3 DNA reads TGTGCCAGCAGTTACCTTGGACAGGGTGGGTACCAGCCCCAGCATTTT.

This rearrangement joins TRBV2 to TRBJ2-6, with a tentative D call TRBD2 (6 bases). The CDR3 totals 14 residues. CDR1 is SNHLY, CDR2 FYNNEI, per germline. V was cut by 0 bases and J by 8 bases, with 8 bases left in between. The CDR3 DNA reads TGTGCCAGCAGTGAAGCGCGGGGTACCAACGTCCTGACTTTC. Its protein is CASSEARGTNVLTF.

This chain links TRBV6-6 with TRBJ1-1, with no clear D. Germline assignment: CDR1 MNHNY and CDR2 SVGAGI (reference sequence). Between the trimmed V and J ends, which lost 7 bases and 1 base, there was a span of 10 bases. The CDR3 has 13 residues. The CDR3 DNA sequence: TGTGCCAGCATGGTCGGGTCGAACACTGAAGCTTTCTTT. It yields the protein CASMVGSNTEAFF.

This clone has just one count. The chain joins TRBV27 to TRBJ1-4; the match to TRBD1 covers 8 bases. With V trimmed by 7 bases and J by 7 bases, 11 bases remained unmatched. CDR3 length: 15 residues. Germline assignment: CDR1 MNHEY and CDR2 SMNVEV (reference sequence). The CDR3 here is CASTPGGIEGEKLFF. CDR3 nucleotides: TGTGCCAGCACCCCAGGGGGCATAGAGGGTGAAAAACTGTTTTTT.

The chain recombines TRBV7-8 with TRBJ2-7; D not certain. Trimming shortened V by 7 bases and J by 1 base, and 17 bases separated the two germline ends. The CDR3 covers 15 residues. In germline, CDR1 is SGHVS, CDR2 FQNEAQ. CDR3 nucleotides: TGTGCCAGCACCATATATGGGCAGGCGTCCTACGAGCAGTACTTC. Translated: CASTIYGQASYEQYF.

This clone came up once. This sequence joins TRBV11-2 and TRBJ2-2; D not certain. This CDR3 has 13 amino acids. Germline V lookup: CDR1 SGHAT, CDR2 FQNNGV. Trimming pared 5 bases from V and 5 bases from J, leaving 9 bases between. As DNA, the CDR3 is TGTGCCAGCAGCCCAGGAAAGACCGGGGAGCTGTTTTTT. Amino acids: CASSPGKTGELFF.

V gene TRBV28 combines with J gene TRBJ1-2, with D perhaps TRBD1 (5 bases). V was cut by 4 bases and J by 3 bases, with 15 bases left in between. The length of the CDR3 is 15 residues. The germline V gene encodes CDR1 MDHEN and CDR2 SYDVKM. Here the CDR3 reads CASSSQGDGDYGYTF. CDR3 nucleotide sequence: TGTGCCAGCAGTTCACAAGGGGATGGGGACTATGGCTACACCTTC.

V usage is TRBV27 and J usage is TRBJ1-4; D remains unclear. The ends were cut back, 0 bases at V and 6 bases at J, with 14 bases in the middle. The CDR3 length is 16 residues. Germline V gene data show CDR1 as MNHEY and CDR2 as SMNVEV (reference sequence). CDR3 sequence reads: CASSLSGGPYHEKLFF. The CDR3 bases are TGTGCCAGCAGTTTATCGGGCGGGCCCTACCATGAAAAACTGTTTTTT.

This rearrangement joins TRBV4-1 to TRBJ2-7; 8 nucleotides align to TRBD2. The germline gives CDR1 MGHRA, CDR2 YSYEKL. The CDR3 has 16 amino acids. V shed 3 bases, J shed 1 base, and the junction held 8 bases outside the gene matches. CDR3: CASSHSPAGGSYEQYF. The CDR3 coding sequence is TGCGCCAGCAGCCACTCACCTGCGGGAGGTTCCTACGAGCAGTACTTC.

The chain recombines TRBV11-3 with TRBJ2-1; TRBD1 agrees at 8 bases. With 3 bases clipped from V and 9 bases from J, the junction kept 10 bases outside the gene matches. Per germline, CDR1 SGHNT and CDR2 YENEEA. The CDR3 runs to 15 residues. CDR3 sequence reads: CASSFEGQASGEQFF. For the CDR3, the DNA is TGTGCCAGCAGCTTTGAGGGACAGGCGTCAGGTGAGCAGTTCTTC.

CDR3 loop: CASSVEAGGQPQHF. The CDR3 coding sequence is TGTGCCAGCAGCGTAGAGGCAGGGGGCCAGCCCCAGCATTTT. The chain recombines TRBV9 with TRBJ1-5, with TRBD1 identical over 8 bases. The CDR3 spans 14 residues. Germline-derived CDR1 and CDR2 are SGDLS and YYNGEE. With V trimmed by 0 bases and J by 7 bases, 3 bases remained unmatched.

The chain couples TRBV5-1 to TRBJ2-7, with D possibly being TRBD2 (5 bases). This CDR3 is 13 amino acids long. Germline values: CDR1 SGHRS, CDR2 YFSETQ. The V and J ends lost 0 bases and 5 bases respectively, with 9 bases between them. The CDR3 DNA is TGCGCCAGCAGCTTGGGTTCGCGGGACGAGCAGTACTTC. It translates to CASSLGSRDEQYF.

The V gene is TRBV7-9, the J gene TRBJ2-2; TRBD1 might be the D (5 bases). Trimming cost V 2 bases and J 1 base, with 11 bases left between them. The CDR3 has 16 residues. The germline gives CDR1 SEHNR, CDR2 FQNEAQ (reference sequence). The CDR3 here is CASSLRQNLNTGELFF. The CDR3 nucleotides are TGTGCCAGCAGCTTACGACAGAATTTGAACACCGGGGAGCTGTTTTTT.

The rearrangement joins TRBV29-1 to TRBJ1-2; tentatively, D is TRBD1 (5 bases). V lost 0 bases to trimming and J lost 2 bases, with 10 bases between them. This CDR3 is 14 amino acids long. The V gene's germline CDR1 is SQVTM and CDR2 ANQGSEA. The CDR3 is CSVEDSTVNYGYTF. In DNA, the CDR3 is TGCAGCGTTGAAGATTCGACAGTCAACTATGGCTACACCTTC.

This chain joins TRBV28 and TRBJ2-7, with D maybe TRBD1 (6 bases). Germline V gene data show CDR1 as MDHEN and CDR2 as SYDVKM. The V end was cut by 4 bases, the J end by 3 bases, with 16 bases between. CDR3 length: 15 residues. In DNA form, the CDR3 reads TGTGCCAGCAGTTATCAGGACAGACCCCTCTACGAGCAGTACTTC. This codes for CASSYQDRPLYEQYF.

The chain carries TRBV15 and TRBJ1-4; perhaps TRBD1 as D (6 bases). Germline assignment: CDR1 LNHNV and CDR2 YYDKDF (reference sequence). The germline V and J ends were trimmed by 0 bases and 8 bases, with 10 bases remaining between them. The CDR3 is made up of 14 amino acids. CDR3 DNA: TGTGCCACCAGCAGAGAGACAGGTCGGGAAAAACTGTTTTTT. This gives the protein CATSRETGREKLFF.

The chain has TRBV2 and TRBJ2-6, with 10 positions matching TRBD2. CDR3 size: 17 residues. Germline V CDR1 and CDR2: SNHLY, FYNNEI. V dropped 7 bases and J dropped 0; count of bases not matched to a gene: 6. CDR3 sequence reads: CASILLAGISGANVLTF. For the CDR3, the DNA is TGTGCCAGCATCCTACTAGCGGGAATCTCTGGGGCCAACGTCCTGACTTTC.

V and J are TRBV7-9 and TRBJ2-2, with a possible D match to TRBD1 (5 bases). Germline V gene lookup returns CDR1 SEHNR and CDR2 FQNEAQ (reference sequence). Trimming cost V 8 bases and J 7 bases, with 17 bases left between them. This CDR3 contains 14 residues. CDR3 DNA sequence: TGTGCCAGCGGCAGGGTAAAGGCGGACGGGGAGCTGTTTTTT. This translates into CASGRVKADGELFF.

This clone was observed a few times. The chain is built from TRBV12-2 and TRBJ1-4; TRBD1, the table's D call, lacks a check against the DNA. TRBV12-2 represents a pseudogene. The length of the CDR3 is 18 residues. CDR3 coding DNA: TGTGCAAGTCGCTTGAAACTCCCCGACAGAGACACTAATGAAAAACTGTTTTTT. This gives the protein CASRLKLPDRDTNEKLFF.

The chain has TRBV5-1 and TRBJ1-1, with 8 bases that match TRBD1. V gave up 4 bases and J gave up 8 bases; unmatched junction bases: 13. Germline lookup yields CDR1 SGHRS and CDR2 YFSETQ. This CDR3 is 15 amino acids long. The CDR3 sequence is CASSERQGLVEEAFF. The CDR3 DNA follows: TGCGCCAGCAGCGAAAGACAGGGGTTGGTGGAGGAAGCTTTCTTT.